This T cell receptor beta chain derives from a study of CD8+ T cells in alopecia areata. Of note for this clone: Its target is unknown.

T lymphocytes (CD4+ and CD8+) were sorted from PBMCs. Extracted from the samples, RNA was reverse transcribed into cDNA to serve as the sequencing template. Repertoires were generated with immunoSEQ multiplex PCR, while TCRdb's copy carries only in-frame clones and drops some. The sample has 120,000 or so clones; 55% to 65% are singletons. Germline V gene data show CDR1 as MGHRA and CDR2 as YSYEKL. This CDR3 has 15 amino acids. The V segment lost 4 bases and the J segment 4 bases; nucleotides outside the gene matches: 6. Study-level results: TCR sharing across patients was less clear than in mice, possibly HLA-related. Normal skin's resident alphabeta T cells are sequenced alongside lesional scalp T cells. Clonality was higher in lesional than normal scalp, especially in alopecia totalis/universalis.

The rearrangement links TRBV4-1 to TRBJ2-7, with 11 bases that match TRBD1. The TCR sequence derives from a human donor in good health. The sequenced sample consisted of CD4+ T cells sorted from blood. CDR3 protein: CASSPGQGATYEQYF. The CDR3 DNA sequence: TGCGCCAGCAGCCCAGGACAGGGGGCAACTTACGAGCAGTACTTC.